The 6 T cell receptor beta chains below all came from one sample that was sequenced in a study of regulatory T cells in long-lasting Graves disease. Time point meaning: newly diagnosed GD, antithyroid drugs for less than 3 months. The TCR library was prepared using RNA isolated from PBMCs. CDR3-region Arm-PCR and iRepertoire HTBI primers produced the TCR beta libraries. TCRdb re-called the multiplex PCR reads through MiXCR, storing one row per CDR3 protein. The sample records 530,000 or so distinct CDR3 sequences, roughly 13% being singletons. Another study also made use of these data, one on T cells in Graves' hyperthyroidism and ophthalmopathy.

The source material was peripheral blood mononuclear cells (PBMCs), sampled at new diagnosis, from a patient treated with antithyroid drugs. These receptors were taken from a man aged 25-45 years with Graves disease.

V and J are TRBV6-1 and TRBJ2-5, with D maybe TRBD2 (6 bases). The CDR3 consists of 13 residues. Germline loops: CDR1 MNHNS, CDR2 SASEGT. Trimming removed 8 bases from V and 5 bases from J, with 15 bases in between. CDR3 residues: CASLDGRRETQYF. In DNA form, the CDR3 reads TGTGCCAGCTTAGACGGGAGACGGGAGACCCAGTACTTC.

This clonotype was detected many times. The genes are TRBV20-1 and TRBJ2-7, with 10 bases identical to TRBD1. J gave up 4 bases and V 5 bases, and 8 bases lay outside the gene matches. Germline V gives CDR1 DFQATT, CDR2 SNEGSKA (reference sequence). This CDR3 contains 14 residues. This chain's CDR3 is CSARNRDRGYEQYF. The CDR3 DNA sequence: TGCAGTGCTCGGAACAGGGACAGGGGTTACGAGCAGTACTTC.

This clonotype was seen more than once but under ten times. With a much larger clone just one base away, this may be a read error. The CDR3 loop is CASSFSLQDKEQFF. The CDR3 DNA follows: TGTGCCAGCAGCTTTTCCTTACAGGATAAAGAGCAGTTCTTC. The J gene is TRBJ2-1, the V gene TRBV13; tentative D call: TRBD1 (5 bases). Germline CDR1 is PRHDT and CDR2 is FYEKMQ (reference sequence). The CDR3 length is 14 residues. V lost 3 bases and J lost 10, with 16 bases in between.

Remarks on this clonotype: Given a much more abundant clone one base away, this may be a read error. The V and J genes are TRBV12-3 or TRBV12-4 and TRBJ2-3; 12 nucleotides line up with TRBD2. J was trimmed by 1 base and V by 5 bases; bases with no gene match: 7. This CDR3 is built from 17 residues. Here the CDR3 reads CASSPQTSGRGTDTQYF. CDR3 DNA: TGTGCCAGCAGTCCACAGACTAGCGGGAGAGGCACAGATACGCAGTATTTT.

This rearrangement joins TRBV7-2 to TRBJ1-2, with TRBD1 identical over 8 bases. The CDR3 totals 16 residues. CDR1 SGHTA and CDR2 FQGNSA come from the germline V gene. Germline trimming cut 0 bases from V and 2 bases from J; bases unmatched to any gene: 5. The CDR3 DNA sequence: TGTGCCAGCAGCTTAGCCGGGACAGGTCCCAACTATGGCTACACCTTC. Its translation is CASSLAGTGPNYGYTF.

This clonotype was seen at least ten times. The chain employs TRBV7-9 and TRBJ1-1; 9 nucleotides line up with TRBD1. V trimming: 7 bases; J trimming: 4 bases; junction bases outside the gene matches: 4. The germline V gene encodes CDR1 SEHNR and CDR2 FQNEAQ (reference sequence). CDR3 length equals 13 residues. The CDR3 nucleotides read TGTGCCAGCATAGGGACAGGGCCCACTGAAGCTTTCTTT. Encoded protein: CASIGTGPTEAFF.